The 5 T cell receptor beta chains reported below all come from one sample, sequenced in a study of T cells in Graves' hyperthyroidism and ophthalmopathy. Using RNA transcripts as the source, TCR beta CDR3 regions were amplified. Using the HTBI primer set, a first-round RT-PCR was run on the TCR CDR3. TCRdb re-called the multiplex PCR reads through MiXCR, storing one row per CDR3 protein. Found here are about 420,000 distinct CDR3 sequences, roughly 13% of them singletons; the top ten hold approximately 5.8%. Sequenced sample: blood. The receptors stem from a woman aged 18 to 35 with Graves' hyperthyroidism.

This clonotype was seen only a few times. The chain is built from TRBV19 and TRBJ2-2, with D maybe TRBD1 (5 bases). The CDR3 extends over 14 amino acids. Germline V lookup: CDR1 LNHDA, CDR2 SQIVND (reference sequence). Trimming removed 7 bases at V and 3 bases at J, with 12 bases between. The DNA of the CDR3 is TGTGCCAGTAATCAAGACAGTTACACCGGGGAGCTGTTTTTT. It codes for CASNQDSYTGELFF.

The rearrangement uses TRBV7-2 and TRBJ2-2; 13 bases fit TRBD2. From germline, CDR1 is SGHTA and CDR2 FQGNSA. Trimming at V came to 8 bases and at J to 2 bases, leaving 11 bases not matched to a gene. The CDR3 length is 18 residues. The CDR3 sequence: CASGGTSGMGGNTGELFF. The DNA for the CDR3 is TGTGCCAGCGGCGGGACTAGCGGGATGGGGGGAAACACCGGGGAGCTGTTTTTT.

This clonotype was counted only a few times. This rearrangement joins TRBV12-3 or TRBV12-4 to TRBJ2-2; D unresolved. The CDR3 has 14 amino acids. With 2 bases removed from V and 4 bases from J, the gap between germline ends came to 8 bases. In nucleotides, the CDR3 is TGTGCCAGCAGTTTAAAGTGGGGCACCGGGGAGCTGTTTTTT. This sequence encodes CASSLKWGTGELFF.

The chain carries TRBV29-1 and TRBJ2-5; the D gene could be TRBD1 or TRBD2 (5 bases each). CDR1 and CDR2 from the germline V gene are SQVTM and ANQGSEA. Trimming pared 4 bases from V and 2 bases from J, leaving 8 bases between. The length of the CDR3 is 12 residues. CDR3 sequence (DNA): TGCAGCGTTGGGGACGGACAAGAGACCCAGTACTTC. It is translated as CSVGDGQETQYF. Supplemented by reference TRBV29-1 and TRBJ2-5, the full variable domain reads SAVISQKPSRDICQRGTSLTIQCQVDSQVTMMFWYRQQPGQSLTLIATANQGSEATYESGFVIDKFPISRPNLTFSTLTVSNMSPEDSSIYLCSVGDGQETQYFGPGTRLLVL.

The chain combines TRBV30 with TRBJ2-3; D uncertain. V shed 2 bases and J shed 4 bases, with 7 bases lying between them. The CDR3 totals 12 residues. Germline V gene lookup returns CDR1 GTSNPN and CDR2 SVGIG (reference sequence). The CDR3 sequence: CAWSPQPDTQYF. The DNA for the CDR3 is TGTGCCTGGAGTCCGCAGCCAGATACGCAGTATTTT.